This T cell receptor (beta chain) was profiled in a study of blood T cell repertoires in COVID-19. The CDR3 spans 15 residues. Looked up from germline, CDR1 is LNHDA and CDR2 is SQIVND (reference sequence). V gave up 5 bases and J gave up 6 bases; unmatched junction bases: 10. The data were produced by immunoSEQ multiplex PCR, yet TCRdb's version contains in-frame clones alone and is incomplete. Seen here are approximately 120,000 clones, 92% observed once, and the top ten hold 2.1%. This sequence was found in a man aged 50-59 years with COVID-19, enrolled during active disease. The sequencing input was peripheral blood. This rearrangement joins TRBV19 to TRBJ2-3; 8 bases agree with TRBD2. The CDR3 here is CASSSSGTSRDTQYF. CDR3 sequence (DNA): TGTGCCAGTAGTTCATCCGGGACTAGTCGTGATACGCAGTATTTT. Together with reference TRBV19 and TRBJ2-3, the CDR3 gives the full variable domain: DGGITQSPKYLFRKEGQNVTLSCEQNLNHDAMYWYRQDPGQGLRLIYYSQIVNDFQKGDIAEGYSVSREKKESFPLTVTSAQKNPTAFYLCASSSSGTSRDTQYFGPGTRLTVL.